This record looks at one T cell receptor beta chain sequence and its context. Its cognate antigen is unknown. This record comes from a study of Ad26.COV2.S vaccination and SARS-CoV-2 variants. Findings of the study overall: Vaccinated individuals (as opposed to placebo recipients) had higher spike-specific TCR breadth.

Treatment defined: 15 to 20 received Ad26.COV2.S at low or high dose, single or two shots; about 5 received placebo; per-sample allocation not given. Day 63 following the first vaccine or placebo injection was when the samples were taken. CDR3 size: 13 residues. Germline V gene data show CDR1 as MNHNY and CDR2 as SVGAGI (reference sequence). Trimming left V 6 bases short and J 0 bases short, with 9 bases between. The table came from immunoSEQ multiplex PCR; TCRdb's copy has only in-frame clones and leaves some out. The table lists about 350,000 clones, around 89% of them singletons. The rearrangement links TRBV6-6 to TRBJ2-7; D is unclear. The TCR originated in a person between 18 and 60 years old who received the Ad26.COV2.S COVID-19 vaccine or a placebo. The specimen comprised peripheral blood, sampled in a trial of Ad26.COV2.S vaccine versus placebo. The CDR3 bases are TGTGCCAGCAGCGGCAGATCCTCCTACGAGCAGTACTTC. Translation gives CASSGRSSYEQYF.